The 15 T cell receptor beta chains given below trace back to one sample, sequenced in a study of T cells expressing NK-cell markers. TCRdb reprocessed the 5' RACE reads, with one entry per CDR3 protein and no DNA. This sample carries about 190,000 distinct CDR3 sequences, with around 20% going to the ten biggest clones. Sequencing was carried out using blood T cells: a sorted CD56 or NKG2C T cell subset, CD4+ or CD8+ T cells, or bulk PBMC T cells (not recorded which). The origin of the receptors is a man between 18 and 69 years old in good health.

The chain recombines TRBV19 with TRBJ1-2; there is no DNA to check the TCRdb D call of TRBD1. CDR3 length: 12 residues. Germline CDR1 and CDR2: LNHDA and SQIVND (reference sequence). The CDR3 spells CATKQGALGYTF. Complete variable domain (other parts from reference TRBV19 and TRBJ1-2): DGGITQSPKYLFRKEGQNVTLSCEQNLNHDAMYWYRQDPGQGLRLIYYSQIVNDFQKGDIAEGYSVSREKKESFPLTVTSAQKNPTAFYLCATKQGALGYTFGSGTRLTVV.

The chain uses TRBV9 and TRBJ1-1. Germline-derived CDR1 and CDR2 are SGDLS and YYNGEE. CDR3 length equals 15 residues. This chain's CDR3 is CASSVGGALNTEAFF.

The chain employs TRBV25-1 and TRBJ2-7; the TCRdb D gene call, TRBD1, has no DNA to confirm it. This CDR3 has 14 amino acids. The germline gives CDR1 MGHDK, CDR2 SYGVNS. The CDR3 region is CASSWTGTSYEQYF.

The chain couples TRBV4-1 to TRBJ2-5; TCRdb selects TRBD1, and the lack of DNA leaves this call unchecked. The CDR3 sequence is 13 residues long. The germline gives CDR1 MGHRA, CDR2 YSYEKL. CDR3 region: CASSQAGSATQYF.

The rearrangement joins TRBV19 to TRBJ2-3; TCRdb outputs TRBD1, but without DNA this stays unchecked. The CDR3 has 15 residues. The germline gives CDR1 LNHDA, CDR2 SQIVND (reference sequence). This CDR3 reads CASSLGTGYTDTQYF.

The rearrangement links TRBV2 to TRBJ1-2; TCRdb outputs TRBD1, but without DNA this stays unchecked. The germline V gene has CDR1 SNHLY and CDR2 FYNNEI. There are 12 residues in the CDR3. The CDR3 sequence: CASARGVDGYTF.

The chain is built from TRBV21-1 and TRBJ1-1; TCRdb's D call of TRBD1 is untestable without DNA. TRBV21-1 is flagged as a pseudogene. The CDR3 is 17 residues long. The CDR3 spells CASTQDGTPSPNTEAFF.

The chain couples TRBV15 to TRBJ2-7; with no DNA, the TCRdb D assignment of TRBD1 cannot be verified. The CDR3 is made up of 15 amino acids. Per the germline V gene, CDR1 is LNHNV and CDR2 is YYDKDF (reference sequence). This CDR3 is CATSRANREEDEQYF.

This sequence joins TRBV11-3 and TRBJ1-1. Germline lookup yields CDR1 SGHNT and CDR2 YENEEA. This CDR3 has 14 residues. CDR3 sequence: CASSFSASNTEAFF.

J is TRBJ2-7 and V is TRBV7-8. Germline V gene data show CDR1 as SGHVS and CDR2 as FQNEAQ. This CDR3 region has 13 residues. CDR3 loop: CASSLGQGWEQYF.

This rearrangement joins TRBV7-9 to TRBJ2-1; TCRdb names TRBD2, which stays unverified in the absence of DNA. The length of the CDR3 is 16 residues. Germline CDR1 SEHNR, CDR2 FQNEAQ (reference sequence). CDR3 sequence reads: CASSWQGLSSYNEQFF.

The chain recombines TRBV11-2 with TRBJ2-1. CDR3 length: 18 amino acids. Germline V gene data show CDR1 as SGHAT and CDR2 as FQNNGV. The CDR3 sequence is CASSLDRGGVSSYNEQFF.

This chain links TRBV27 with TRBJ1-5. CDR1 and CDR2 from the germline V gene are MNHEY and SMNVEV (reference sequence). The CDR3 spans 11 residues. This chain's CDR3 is CASSFGGRQHF.

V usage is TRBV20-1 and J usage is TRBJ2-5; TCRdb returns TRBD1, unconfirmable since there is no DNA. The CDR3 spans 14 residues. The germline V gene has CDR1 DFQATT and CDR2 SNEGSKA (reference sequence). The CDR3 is CSASSGGEEETQYF.

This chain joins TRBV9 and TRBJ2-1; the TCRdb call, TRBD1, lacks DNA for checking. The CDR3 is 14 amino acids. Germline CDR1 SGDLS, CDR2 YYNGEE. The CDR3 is CASSVRGIYNEQFF.